One sample yielded the 12 T cell receptor beta chains listed below, sequenced in a study of blood T cell repertoires in COVID-19. Data came from immunoSEQ multiplex PCR; TCRdb stores just in-frame clones and leaves some out. The repertoire has approximately 150,000 clones, around 83% of them found once; the top ten carry 10% to 15%. Sequenced sample: peripheral blood. Source of these receptors: a man between 65 and 79 years old who had recovered from COVID-19.

A single count supports this clone. The CDR3 DNA sequence: TGTGCCAGCAGCCAAGGGGGGACTAGCGGGAGGGGGTCCCAGTACTTC. Protein sequence: CASSQGGTSGRGSQYF. The V and J genes are TRBV3-1 (or the pseudogene TRBV3-2) and TRBJ2-5; 16 positions match TRBD2. Germline lookup yields CDR1 LGHDT and CDR2 YNNKEL (reference sequence). The CDR3 covers 16 residues. With 1 base clipped from V and 9 bases from J, the junction kept 5 bases outside the gene matches.

Here the CDR3 reads CASSEATLAGSRFF. The CDR3 DNA follows: TGTGCCAGCAGTGAAGCAACACTAGCGGGATCCAGGTTCTTC. The chain links TRBV2 to TRBJ2-1; TRBD2 agrees at 10 bases. The V and J ends lost 0 bases and 15 bases, in that order; junction bases with no gene match: 8. The germline gives CDR1 SNHLY, CDR2 FYNNEI. This CDR3 spans 14 amino acids.

This sequence joins TRBV4-3 and TRBJ2-1; D may be TRBD2 (5 bases). The CDR3 spans 17 residues. V lost 0 bases and J 9 bases, leaving 21 bases between the germline ends. Germline assignment: CDR1 LGHNA and CDR2 YSLEER. CDR3 coding DNA: TGCGCCAGCAGCCAAGACGTCGTCGGACCAAACAGCGGTGAGCAGTTCTTC. Amino acids: CASSQDVVGPNSGEQFF.

This chain uses TRBV15 with TRBJ2-1; the match to TRBD2 covers 9 bases. The CDR3 consists of 13 residues. The V gene end was trimmed by 9 bases and the J gene end by 9 bases; junction bases not matched to a gene: 9. Germline loops: CDR1 LNHNV, CDR2 YYDKDF (reference sequence). The CDR3, as DNA: TGTGCCACGCAGGAGCGGGAGGAGGGTGAGCAGTTCTTC. Its protein is CATQEREEGEQFF.

This rearrangement joins TRBV2 to TRBJ2-3; the match to TRBD1 covers 7 bases. Unmatched junction bases numbered 8, after V lost 5 bases and J lost 0 bases. CDR1 is SNHLY, CDR2 FYNNEI, per germline. The CDR3 runs to 16 residues. In DNA, the CDR3 is TGTGCCAGCAGTCCGTGGGACAGACTTAGCACAGATACGCAGTATTTT. Its translation is CASSPWDRLSTDTQYF.

The CDR3 DNA reads TGTGCCAGCAGTGAGTTACCTGACAGGAATGAGCAGTTCTTC. It yields the protein CASSELPDRNEQFF. The chain couples TRBV6-1 to TRBJ2-1; possible D gene TRBD1, 6 bases. The CDR3 contains 14 residues. Trimming removed 3 bases at V and 7 bases at J, with 13 bases between. Germline CDR1 reads MNHNS; CDR2 reads SASEGT.

The chain couples TRBV27 to TRBJ1-1, with no clear D. Germline V gene lookup returns CDR1 MNHEY and CDR2 SMNVEV (reference sequence). This CDR3 comprises 16 residues. Trimming took off 2 bases at V and 0 bases at J, with 13 bases between the two ends. The CDR3 reads CASSLQGFGVNTEAFF. The CDR3 DNA reads as TGTGCCAGCAGTTTACAAGGGTTCGGGGTGAACACTGAAGCTTTCTTT.

This clone has a handful of counts. J is TRBJ2-7 and V is TRBV5-1; TRBD2 agrees at 12 bases. Germline loops: CDR1 SGHRS, CDR2 YFSETQ. CDR3 size: 15 residues. J gave up 5 bases and V 4 bases, and 7 bases lay outside the gene matches. CDR3 protein: CASSPGLAGPDEQYF. CDR3 bases: TGCGCCAGCAGCCCCGGACTAGCGGGACCCGACGAGCAGTACTTC.

V gene TRBV28 combines with J gene TRBJ1-5, with no clear D. The V gene's germline CDR1 is MDHEN and CDR2 SYDVKM. The CDR3 totals 16 residues. Trimming took 6 bases from V and 1 from J, leaving 16 bases between them. CDR3 region: CASRGRLFLSNQPQHF. In DNA form, the CDR3 reads TGTGCCAGCAGGGGGAGACTCTTTTTAAGCAATCAGCCCCAGCATTTT.

This rearrangement joins TRBV14 to TRBJ2-1, with 8 bases that match TRBD1. This CDR3 spans 15 amino acids. Trimming cost V 0 bases and J 3 bases; bases outside gene matches: 1. Germline V lookup: CDR1 SGHDN, CDR2 FVKESK. The CDR3 nucleotides read TGTGCCAGCAGCCAAGACAGGGGGCTCTACAATGAGCAGTTCTTC. The encoded protein is CASSQDRGLYNEQFF.

J is TRBJ2-6 and V is TRBV4-1; D may be TRBD1 (6 bases). V lost 5 bases, J lost 2 bases, and 10 bases lay in between. The CDR3 contains 15 residues. In germline, CDR1 is MGHRA, CDR2 YSYEKL. CDR3 in amino acids: CASSATGTGANVLTF. As DNA, the CDR3 is TGCGCCAGCAGCGCAACAGGGACTGGGGCCAACGTCCTGACTTTC.

The rearrangement uses TRBV4-1 and TRBJ2-1, with 10 bases identical to TRBD2. Germline CDR1 is MGHRA and CDR2 is YSYEKL. After removal of 4 bases from V and 12 bases from J, the junction contained 15 bases not matched to a gene. The CDR3 is made up of 16 amino acids. CDR3 in DNA: TGCGCCAGCAGCCCTCGATCTAGCGGGAGCCCTGGTGGGCAGTTCTTC. Protein product: CASSPRSSGSPGGQFF.